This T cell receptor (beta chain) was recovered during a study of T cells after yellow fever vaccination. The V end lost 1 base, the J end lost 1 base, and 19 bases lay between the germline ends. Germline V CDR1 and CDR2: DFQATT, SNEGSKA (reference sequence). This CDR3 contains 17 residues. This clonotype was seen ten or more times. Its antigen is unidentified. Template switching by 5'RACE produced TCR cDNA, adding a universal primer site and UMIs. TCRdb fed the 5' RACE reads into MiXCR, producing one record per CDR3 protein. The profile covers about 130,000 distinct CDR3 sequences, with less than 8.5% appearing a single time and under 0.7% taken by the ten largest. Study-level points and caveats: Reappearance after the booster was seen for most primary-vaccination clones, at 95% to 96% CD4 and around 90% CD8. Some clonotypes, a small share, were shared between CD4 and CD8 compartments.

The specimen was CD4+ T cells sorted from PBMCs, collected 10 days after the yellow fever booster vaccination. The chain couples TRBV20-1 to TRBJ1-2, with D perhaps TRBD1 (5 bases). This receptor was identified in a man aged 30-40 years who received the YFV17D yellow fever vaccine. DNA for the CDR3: TGCAGTGCTAGAGCCCCTGTGGGGGGAGGCATTAACTATGGCTACACCTTC. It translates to CSARAPVGGGINYGYTF.